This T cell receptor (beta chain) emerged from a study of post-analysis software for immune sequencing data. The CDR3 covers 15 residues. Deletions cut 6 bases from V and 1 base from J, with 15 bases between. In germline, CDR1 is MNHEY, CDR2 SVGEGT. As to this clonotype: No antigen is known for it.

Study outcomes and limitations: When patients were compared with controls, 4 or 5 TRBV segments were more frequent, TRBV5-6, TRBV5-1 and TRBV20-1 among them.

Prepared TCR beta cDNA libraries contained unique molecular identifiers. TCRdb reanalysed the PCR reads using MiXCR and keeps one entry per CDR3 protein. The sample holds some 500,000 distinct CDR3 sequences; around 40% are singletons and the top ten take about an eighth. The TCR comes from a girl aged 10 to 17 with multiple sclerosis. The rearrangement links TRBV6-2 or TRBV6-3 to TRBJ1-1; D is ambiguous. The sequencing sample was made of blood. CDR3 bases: TGTGCCAGCAGCCCCCGGGAGGCAGGGAACACTGAAGCTTTCTTT. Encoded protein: CASSPREAGNTEAFF.